What follows are 31 T cell receptor beta chains derived from one specimen sequenced in a study of T-cell reconstitution after alpha-beta-depleted transplantation in children. TCRbeta library preparation incorporated unique molecular identifiers. Each CDR3 protein is one row after TCRdb ran MiXCR on the PCR reads. The sample includes more than 200,000 distinct CDR3 sequences, over 15% of them seen just once. The sample was PBMCs, mostly from graft donor cells, taken 360 days after TCRalphabeta/CD19-depleted stem cell transplant. The receptors were sampled from a male patient aged 2 to 10 who had a stem cell transplant for acute lymphoblastic leukemia, so the T cells may come from the graft donor.

V and J are TRBV5-5 and TRBJ1-2; no clear D. The CDR3 has 15 amino acids. Germline values: CDR1 SGHKS, CDR2 YYEKEE (reference sequence). The V end was cut by 4 bases, the J end by 0 bases, with 13 bases between. The chain's CDR3 is CASSAKQRPNYGYTF. The CDR3 coding sequence is TGTGCCAGCAGCGCAAAGCAGCGGCCTAACTATGGCTACACCTTC.

This clonotype was observed a few times. The chain is built from TRBV4-3 and TRBJ2-3, with D possibly being TRBD1 or TRBD2 (5 bases each). Trimming took 0 bases from V and 4 from J, leaving 11 bases between them. CDR1 and CDR2 from the germline V gene are LGHNA and YSLEER. The CDR3 consists of 15 residues. This CDR3 reads CASSQEGPRADTQYF. The DNA for the CDR3 is TGCGCCAGCAGCCAAGAGGGACCTAGGGCAGATACGCAGTATTTT.

This clonotype was counted only a few times. The chain couples TRBV7-3 to TRBJ2-2, with TRBD1 matching 8 bases. V was pared by 5 bases and J by 5 bases, with 10 bases of the junction left unmatched. There are 16 residues in the CDR3. CDR1 is SGHTA, CDR2 FQGTGA, per germline. The CDR3 sequence is CASSPQRTGKTGELFF. Written as DNA, the CDR3 is TGTGCCAGCAGCCCCCAAAGGACAGGGAAGACCGGGGAGCTGTTTTTT.

This clonotype was observed many times. V and J are TRBV10-3 and TRBJ1-6, with a weak D call TRBD1 (5 bases). Germline CDR1 ENHRY, CDR2 SYGVKD. Trimming removed 2 bases at V and 10 bases at J, with 15 bases between. This CDR3 has 15 residues. For the CDR3, the DNA is TGTGCCATCAGTGAGCAGGGCCCTGAGGGCTCACCCCTCCACTTT. It specifies CAISEQGPEGSPLHF.

This clonotype showed up many times. The gene calls are TRBV2 and TRBJ2-2; D might be TRBD1 (6 bases). The V and J ends lost 6 bases and 3 bases respectively, with 11 bases between them. The germline CDR1 and CDR2 sequences are SNHLY and FYNNEI. The CDR3 contains 14 residues. The CDR3 DNA reads TGTGCCAGCAGCGCGCCAGGGGACACCGGGGAGCTGTTTTTT. The encoded protein is CASSAPGDTGELFF.

This clonotype was found a few times. The chain carries TRBV6-2 or TRBV6-3 and TRBJ1-1; tentative D call: TRBD1 (5 bases). Trimming took 0 bases from V and 5 from J, leaving 19 bases between them. The CDR3 loop spans 17 amino acids. Germline assignment: CDR1 MNHEY and CDR2 SVGEGT. This chain's CDR3 is CASSYSARGRVGTEAFF. The CDR3, as DNA: TGTGCCAGCAGTTACTCGGCAAGGGGAAGGGTGGGAACTGAAGCTTTCTTT.

This clonotype has only a few counts. The rearrangement uses TRBV12-3 or TRBV12-4 and TRBJ2-3; D gene uncertain. This CDR3 spans 12 amino acids. Trimming removed 3 bases at V and 6 bases at J, with 7 bases between. CDR3 in DNA: TGTGCCAGCAGTTTTTATCCGGATACGCAGTATTTT. This gives the protein CASSFYPDTQYF.

This clonotype was seen more than once but under ten times. This rearrangement joins TRBV15 to TRBJ1-6; the D is unclear. With 1 base removed from V and 7 bases from J, the gap between germline ends came to 2 bases. Germline V gene lookup returns CDR1 LNHNV and CDR2 YYDKDF (reference sequence). CDR3 length: 12 residues. CDR3 bases: TGTGCCACCAGCAGAGGGAATTCACCCCTCCACTTT. Protein product: CATSRGNSPLHF.

The CDR3 reads CASSLGQGAGELFF. CDR3 nucleotide sequence: TGCGCCAGCAGCTTGGGACAGGGGGCCGGGGAGCTGTTTTTT. This sequence joins TRBV5-1 and TRBJ2-2; 9 nucleotides line up with TRBD1. Germline assignment: CDR1 SGHRS and CDR2 YFSETQ. The CDR3 is 14 amino acids. Losses at the gene ends were 0 bases for V and 6 bases for J; bases not matched to a gene: 0. Looking up the rest from reference TRBV5-1 and TRBJ2-2 gives the full variable domain: KAGVTQTPRYLIKTRGQQVTLSCSPISGHRSVSWYQQTPGQGLQFLFEYFSETQRNKGNFPGRFSGRQFSNSRSEMNVSTLELGDSALYLCASSLGQGAGELFFGEGSRLTVL.

The table lists this clonotype with a few counts. The CDR3 DNA follows: TGTGCCAGCAGCGAGCAGGGTAAACAGTTCTTC. Amino acids: CASSEQGKQFF. The genes are TRBV7-3 and TRBJ2-1; tentatively, D is TRBD1 (5 bases). V lost 5 bases and J 13 bases, leaving 12 bases between the germline ends. Germline CDR1 SGHTA, CDR2 FQGTGA. CDR3 length: 11 amino acids.

In this sample, this clonotype turned up many times. The V call is TRBV12-3 or TRBV12-4, the J call TRBJ1-5; D gene unclear. V was clipped by 3 bases and J by 5 bases, with 5 bases between them. The CDR3 extends over 12 amino acids. CDR3 protein: CASSFSDQPQHF. The CDR3 region has the DNA TGTGCCAGCAGTTTCTCCGATCAGCCCCAGCATTTT.

This clonotype was counted many times. This chain connects TRBV5-6 to TRBJ2-7; TRBD1 is a possible D gene (5 bases). This CDR3 contains 14 residues. Germline V gives CDR1 SGHDT, CDR2 YYEEEE. The V gene lost 4 bases and the J gene lost 2 bases, with 13 bases spanning the gap. The DNA of the CDR3 is TGTGCCAGCAGCCACGGACAAATGGCCTACGAGCAGTACTTC. It yields the protein CASSHGQMAYEQYF. Full variable domain (missing parts from reference TRBV5-6 and TRBJ2-7): DAGVTQSPTHLIKTRGQQVTLRCSPKSGHDTVSWYQQALGQGPQFIFQYYEEEERQRGNFPDRFSGHQFPNYSSELNVNALLLGDSALYLCASSHGQMAYEQYFGPGTRLTVT.

This clonotype was observed a few times. The V gene is TRBV6-1, the J gene TRBJ2-1; 13 bases match TRBD2. The germline V gene encodes CDR1 MNHNS and CDR2 SASEGT. The ends lost 6 bases at V and 9 bases at J; junction bases unmatched: 2. The CDR3 contains 13 residues. CDR3 coding DNA: TGTGCCAGCAGGAGGACTAGCGGGGGTGAGCAGTTCTTC. Protein: CASRRTSGGEQFF.

The sample holds a few counts of this clonotype. This sequence joins TRBV7-8 and TRBJ1-4; the match to TRBD1 covers 7 bases. The CDR3 is 16 amino acids. Germline V gene data show CDR1 as SGHVS and CDR2 as FQNEAQ. V was clipped by 0 bases and J by 5 bases; unmatched bases: 6. CDR3 sequence (DNA): TGTGCCAGCAGCTTAGCGCCTTTACAGGGGAATGAAAAACTGTTTTTT. It is translated as CASSLAPLQGNEKLFF.

V is TRBV20-1 and J is TRBJ2-7; 10 positions match TRBD2. V shed 6 bases and J 2 bases; nucleotides not matched to a gene: 13. The CDR3 runs 16 residues. Looked up from germline, CDR1 is DFQATT and CDR2 is SNEGSKA (reference sequence). The CDR3 loop reads CSAPSTLAGNPYEQYF. The CDR3 DNA is TGCAGTGCCCCATCGACACTAGCGGGGAACCCCTACGAGCAGTACTTC.

In this sample, this clonotype turned up a few times. At one of its ends the junction is not consistent with the germline gene, which may arise from a read error. V and J are TRBV14 and TRBJ2-7; 9 bases map to TRBD1. CDR1 and CDR2 (germline): SGHDN, FVKESK. The CDR3 is 17 residues long. The CDR3 DNA reads TGTGCCAGCAGCCAAGATCCCCGGGACAGGGTCCATTACGCGCAGTACTTC. Amino acids: CASSQDPRDRVHYAQYF.

This clonotype showed up many times. This sequence joins TRBV30 and TRBJ2-7, with a tentative D call TRBD2 (5 bases). Looked up from germline, CDR1 is GTSNPN and CDR2 is SVGIG (reference sequence). Trimming removed 2 bases at V and 6 bases at J, with 20 bases between. The CDR3 consists of 15 residues. The CDR3 sequence is CAWSTSGLLLGEQYF. CDR3 sequence (DNA): TGTGCCTGGAGTACAAGTGGACTTCTCTTAGGCGAGCAGTACTTC.

This clonotype was recorded at least ten times. This chain links TRBV21-1 with TRBJ2-3; TRBD2 was called by the table and not checked on the DNA. TRBV21-1 corresponds to a pseudogene. The CDR3 loop spans 17 amino acids. The CDR3 sequence is CASSPTGGRALTDTQYF. CDR3 coding DNA: TGTGCCAGCAGTCCGACCGGCGGGAGGGCCCTCACAGATACGCAGTATTTT.

The chain has TRBV12-3 or TRBV12-4 and TRBJ2-2; 15 bases agree with TRBD2. This CDR3 is built from 18 residues. V dropped 7 bases and J dropped 6; count of bases not matched to a gene: 12. The CDR3 DNA reads as TGTGCCAGCAACCATCCTCGGACTAGCGGGGGGGCTCCCGGGGAGCTGTTTTTT. Its protein is CASNHPRTSGGAPGELFF.

This clonotype was recorded a few times. The CDR3 DNA reads TGTGCCAGCAGCTTGTCGCCGGGACAGCGTATGAACACTGAAGCTTTCTTT. This gives the protein CASSLSPGQRMNTEAFF. The chain has TRBV5-5 and TRBJ1-1; 7 bases are shared with TRBD1. V was pared by 1 base and J by 0 bases, with 9 bases of the junction left unmatched. Per germline, CDR1 SGHKS and CDR2 YYEKEE (reference sequence). The CDR3 has 17 amino acids.

The rearrangement uses TRBV5-5 and TRBJ1-2; D uncertain. Deletions cut 2 bases from V and 0 bases from J, with 8 bases between. The CDR3 runs to 14 residues. The germline V gene encodes CDR1 SGHKS and CDR2 YYEKEE (reference sequence). The DNA for the CDR3 is TGTGCCAGCAGCTTTGACCGACCTAACTATGGCTACACCTTC. It specifies CASSFDRPNYGYTF. The full variable domain, rest sourced from reference TRBV5-5 and TRBJ1-2, is DAGVTQSPTHLIKTRGQQVTLRCSPISGHKSVSWYQQVLGQGPQFIFQYYEKEERGRGNFPDRFSARQFPNYSSELNVNALLLGDSALYLCASSFDRPNYGYTFGSGTRLTVV.

This rearrangement joins TRBV5-1 to TRBJ2-5; 7 positions match TRBD2. The CDR3 sequence is 13 residues long. The V gene end was trimmed by 1 base and the J gene end by 5 bases; junction bases not matched to a gene: 2. Germline CDR1 SGHRS, CDR2 YFSETQ. The CDR3, as DNA: TGCGCCAGCAGCTTGAAGACTAGCGAGACCCAGTACTTC. It yields the protein CASSLKTSETQYF.

V and J are TRBV5-6 and TRBJ2-7, with TRBD2 as a possible D gene (5 bases). Trimming pared 7 bases from V and 3 bases from J, leaving 17 bases between. This CDR3 has 14 amino acids. Looked up from germline, CDR1 is SGHDT and CDR2 is YYEEEE. In nucleotides, the CDR3 is TGTGCCAGCGGCTCCGGGATTAATAACTACGAGCAGTACTTC. This gives the protein CASGSGINNYEQYF.

In this sample, this clonotype turned up a few times. The DNA of the CDR3 is TGTGCCAGCAGTTTGGGGCGGCGCGGCTACACCTTC. It codes for CASSLGRRGYTF. The V and J genes are TRBV12-3 or TRBV12-4 and TRBJ1-2; D perhaps matches TRBD1 (5 bases). The CDR3 sequence is 12 residues long. V dropped 3 bases and J dropped 8 bases, with 10 bases sitting between them.

This clonotype was found once. This rearrangement joins TRBV2 to TRBJ1-5; 7 positions agree with TRBD1. The junction had 11 bases not matched to a gene; V was cut back by 6 bases and J by 6 bases. The germline gives CDR1 SNHLY, CDR2 FYNNEI. The CDR3 sequence is 15 residues long. As DNA, the CDR3 is TGTGCCAGCAGACAAGACAGGGTGTTGTTTCAGCCCCAGCATTTT. Translation gives CASRQDRVLFQPQHF.

The J gene is TRBJ1-3, the V gene TRBV19; D unresolved. The V gene's germline CDR1 is LNHDA and CDR2 SQIVND (reference sequence). Trimming removed 6 bases from V and 0 bases from J, with 6 bases in between. The CDR3 extends over 13 amino acids. The CDR3 loop is CASSQISGNTIYF. Written as DNA, the CDR3 is TGTGCCAGTAGCCAGATCTCTGGAAACACCATATATTTT.

This clonotype was counted between two and nine times. This chain uses TRBV25-1 with TRBJ2-7; D might be TRBD1 or TRBD2, each matching 5 bases. Trimming took off 0 bases at V and 2 bases at J, with 8 bases between the two ends. The CDR3 extends over 14 amino acids. The germline gives CDR1 MGHDK, CDR2 SYGVNS. This chain's CDR3 is CASSEYRGPYEQYF. CDR3 DNA sequence: TGTGCCAGCAGTGAATATCGGGGCCCCTACGAGCAGTACTTC.

At least ten counts were recorded for this clonotype. One junction end disagrees with the germline gene, perhaps due to a read error. The rearrangement joins TRBV5-1 to TRBJ2-7; 8 nucleotides align to TRBD1. The CDR3 consists of 14 residues. CDR1 is SGHRS, CDR2 YFSETQ, per germline. This CDR3 is CASSLGDRSYEQYF. The CDR3 DNA sequence: TGCGCCAGCAGTTTGGGGGACAGGTCCTACGAGCAGTACTTC.

This CDR3 is CASSQGSRDGEETQYF. The CDR3 coding sequence is TGCGCCAGCAGCCAAGGGTCCAGGGATGGGGAAGAGACCCAGTACTTC. V is TRBV4-1 and J is TRBJ2-5; D is perhaps TRBD1 (5 bases). Trimming took off 1 base at V and 3 bases at J, with 15 bases between the two ends. The germline V gene has CDR1 MGHRA and CDR2 YSYEKL. The CDR3 runs to 16 residues.

The rearrangement uses TRBV10-1 and TRBJ2-2; no firm D call. V was pared by 4 bases and J by 4 bases, with 7 bases between. Germline V gene data show CDR1 as WNHNN and CDR2 as SYGVQD (reference sequence). The length of the CDR3 is 13 residues. The CDR3 coding sequence is TGCGCCAGCAGTGCTCAGGTCACCGGGGAGCTGTTTTTT. The encoded protein is CASSAQVTGELFF.

This clonotype turned up a few times. The chain recombines TRBV5-5 with TRBJ2-7; the D gene is possibly TRBD2 (5 bases). V was cut by 1 base and J by 2 bases, with 13 bases left in between. This CDR3 is built from 15 residues. The V gene's germline CDR1 is SGHKS and CDR2 YYEKEE (reference sequence). DNA of the CDR3: TGTGCCAGCAGCTTGAGCGGCCCCCGGGCCTACGAGCAGTACTTC. Its protein is CASSLSGPRAYEQYF.